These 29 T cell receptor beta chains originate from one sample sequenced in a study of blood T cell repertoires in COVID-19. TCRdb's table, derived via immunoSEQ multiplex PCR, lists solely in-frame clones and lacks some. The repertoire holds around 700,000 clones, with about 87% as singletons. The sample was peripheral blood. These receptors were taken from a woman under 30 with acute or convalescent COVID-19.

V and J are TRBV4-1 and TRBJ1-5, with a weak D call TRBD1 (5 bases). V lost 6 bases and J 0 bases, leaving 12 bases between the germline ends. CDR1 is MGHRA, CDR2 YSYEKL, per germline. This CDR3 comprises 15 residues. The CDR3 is CASRADRYSNQPQHF. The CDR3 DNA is TGCGCCAGCAGGGCCGACAGATATAGCAATCAGCCCCAGCATTTT.

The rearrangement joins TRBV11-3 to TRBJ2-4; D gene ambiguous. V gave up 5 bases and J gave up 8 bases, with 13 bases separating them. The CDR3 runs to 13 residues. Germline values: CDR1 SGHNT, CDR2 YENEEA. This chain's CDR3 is CASSPGGLDIQYF. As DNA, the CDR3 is TGTGCCAGCAGCCCGGGTGGCCTAGACATTCAGTACTTC. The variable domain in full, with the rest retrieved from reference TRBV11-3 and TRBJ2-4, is EAGVVQSPRYKIIEKKQPVAFWCNPISGHNTLYWYLQNLGQGPELLIRYENEEAVDDSQLPKDRFSAERLKGVDSTLKIQPAELGDSAVYLCASSPGGLDIQYFGAGTRLSVL.

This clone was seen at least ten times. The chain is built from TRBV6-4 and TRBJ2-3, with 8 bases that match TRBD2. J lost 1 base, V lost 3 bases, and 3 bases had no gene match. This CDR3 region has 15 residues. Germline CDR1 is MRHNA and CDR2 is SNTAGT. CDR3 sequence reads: CASSEVTSGTDTQYF. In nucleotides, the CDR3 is TGTGCCAGCAGTGAGGTGACTAGCGGCACAGATACGCAGTATTTT.

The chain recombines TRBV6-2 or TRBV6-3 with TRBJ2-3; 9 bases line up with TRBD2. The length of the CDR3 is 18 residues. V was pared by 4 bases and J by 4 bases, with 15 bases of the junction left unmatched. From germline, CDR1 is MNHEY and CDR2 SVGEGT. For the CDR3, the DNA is TGTGCCAGCAGTTTACGAAGGTCCGGGACTAGCCACCCAGATACGCAGTATTTT. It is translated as CASSLRRSGTSHPDTQYF.

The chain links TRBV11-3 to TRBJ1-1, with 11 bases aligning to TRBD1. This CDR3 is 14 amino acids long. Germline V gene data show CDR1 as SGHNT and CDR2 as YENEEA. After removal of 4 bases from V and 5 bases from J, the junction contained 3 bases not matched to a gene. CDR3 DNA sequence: TGTGCCAGCAGCTCCGGGACAGGGGGGACTGAAGCTTTCTTT. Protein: CASSSGTGGTEAFF.

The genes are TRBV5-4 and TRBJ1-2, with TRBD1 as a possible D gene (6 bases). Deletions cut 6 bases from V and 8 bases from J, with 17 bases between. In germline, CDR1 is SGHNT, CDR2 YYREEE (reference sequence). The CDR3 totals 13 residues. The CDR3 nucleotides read TGTGCCAGCACCATACCGGGGGGCATAGGCTACACCTTC. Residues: CASTIPGGIGYTF. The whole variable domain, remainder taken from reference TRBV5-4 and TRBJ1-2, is ETGVTQSPTHLIKTRGQQVTLRCSSQSGHNTVSWYQQALGQGPQFIFQYYREEENGRGNFPPRFSGLQFPNYSSELNVNALELDDSALYLCASTIPGGIGYTFGSGTRLTVV.

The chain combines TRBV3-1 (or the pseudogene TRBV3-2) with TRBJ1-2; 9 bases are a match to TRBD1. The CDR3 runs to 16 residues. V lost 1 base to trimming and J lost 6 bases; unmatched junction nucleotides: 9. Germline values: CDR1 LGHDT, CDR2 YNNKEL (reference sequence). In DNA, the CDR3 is TGTGCCAGCAGCCAAGGCTCCGGACAGGGGATTAATGGCTACACCTTC. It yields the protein CASSQGSGQGINGYTF.

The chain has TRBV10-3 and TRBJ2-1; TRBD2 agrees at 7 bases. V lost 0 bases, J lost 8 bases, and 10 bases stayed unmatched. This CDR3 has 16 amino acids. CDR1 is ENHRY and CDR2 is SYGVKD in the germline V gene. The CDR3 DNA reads TGTGCCATCAGTGAGTCGAGAGGCGGGGGAACTTATGAGCAGTTCTTC. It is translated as CAISESRGGGTYEQFF.

CDR3 region: CASSQGELATYEQYF. CDR3 nucleotides: TGTGCCAGCAGCCAAGGCGAACTAGCAACTTACGAGCAGTACTTC. The chain links TRBV14 to TRBJ2-7, with a weak D call TRBD2 (6 bases). V lost 1 base and J 4 bases, leaving 14 bases between the germline ends. Per the germline V gene, CDR1 is SGHDN and CDR2 is FVKESK. The CDR3 totals 15 residues.

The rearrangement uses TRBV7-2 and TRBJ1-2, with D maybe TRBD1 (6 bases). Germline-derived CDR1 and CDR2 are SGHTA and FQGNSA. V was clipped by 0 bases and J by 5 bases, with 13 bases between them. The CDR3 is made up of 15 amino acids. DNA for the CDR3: TGTGCCAGCAGCTTAGCGGGGGGCGGGAGGTATGGCTACACCTTC. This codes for CASSLAGGGRYGYTF.

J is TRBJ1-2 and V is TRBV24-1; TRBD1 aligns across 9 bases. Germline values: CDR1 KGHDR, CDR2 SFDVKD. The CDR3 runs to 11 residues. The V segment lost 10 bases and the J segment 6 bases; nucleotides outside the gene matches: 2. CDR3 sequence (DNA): TGTGCCACACAGGGGGCGCATGGCTACACCTTC. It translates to CATQGAHGYTF.

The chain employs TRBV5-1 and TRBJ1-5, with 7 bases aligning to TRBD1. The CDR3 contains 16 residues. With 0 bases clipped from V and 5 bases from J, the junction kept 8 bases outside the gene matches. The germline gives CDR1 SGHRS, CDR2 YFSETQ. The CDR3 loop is CASSLVAGGGHQPQHF. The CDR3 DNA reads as TGCGCCAGCAGCTTGGTGGCAGGGGGAGGTCATCAGCCCCAGCATTTT. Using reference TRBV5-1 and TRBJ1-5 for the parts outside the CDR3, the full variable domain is KAGVTQTPRYLIKTRGQQVTLSCSPISGHRSVSWYQQTPGQGLQFLFEYFSETQRNKGNFPGRFSGRQFSNSRSEMNVSTLELGDSALYLCASSLVAGGGHQPQHFGDGTRLSIL.

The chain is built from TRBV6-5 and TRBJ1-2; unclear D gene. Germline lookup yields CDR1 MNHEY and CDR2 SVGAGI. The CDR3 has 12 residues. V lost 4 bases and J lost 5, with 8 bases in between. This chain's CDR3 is CASSSPVYGYTF. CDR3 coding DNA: TGTGCCAGCAGTTCTCCCGTTTATGGCTACACCTTC.

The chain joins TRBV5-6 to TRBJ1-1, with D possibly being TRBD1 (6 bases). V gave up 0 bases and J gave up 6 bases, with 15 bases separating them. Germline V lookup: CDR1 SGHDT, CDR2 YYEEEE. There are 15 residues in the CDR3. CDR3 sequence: CASSLEGGRSAEAFF. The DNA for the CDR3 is TGTGCCAGCAGCTTGGAGGGGGGGCGGTCGGCTGAAGCTTTCTTT. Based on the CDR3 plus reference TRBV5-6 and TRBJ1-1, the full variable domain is DAGVTQSPTHLIKTRGQQVTLRCSPKSGHDTVSWYQQALGQGPQFIFQYYEEEERQRGNFPDRFSGHQFPNYSSELNVNALLLGDSALYLCASSLEGGRSAEAFFGQGTRLTVV.

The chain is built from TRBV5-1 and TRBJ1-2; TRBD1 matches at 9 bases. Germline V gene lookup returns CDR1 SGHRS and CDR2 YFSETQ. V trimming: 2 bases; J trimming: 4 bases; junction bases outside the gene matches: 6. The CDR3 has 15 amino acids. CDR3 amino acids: CASSFGDRDFYGYTF. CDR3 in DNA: TGCGCCAGCAGCTTTGGGGACAGGGATTTCTATGGCTACACCTTC.

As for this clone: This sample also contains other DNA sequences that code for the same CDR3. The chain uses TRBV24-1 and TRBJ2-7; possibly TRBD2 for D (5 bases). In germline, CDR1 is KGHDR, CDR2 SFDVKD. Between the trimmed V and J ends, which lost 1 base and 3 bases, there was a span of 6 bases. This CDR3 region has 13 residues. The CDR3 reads CATSDFRGYEQYF. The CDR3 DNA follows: TGTGCCACCAGTGATTTTCGGGGCTACGAGCAGTACTTC.

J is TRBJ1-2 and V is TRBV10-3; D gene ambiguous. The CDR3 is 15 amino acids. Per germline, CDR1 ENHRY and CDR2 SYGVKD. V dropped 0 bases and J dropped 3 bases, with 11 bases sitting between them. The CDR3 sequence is CAISESLNRDYGYTF. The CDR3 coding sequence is TGTGCCATCAGTGAGTCATTGAACCGGGACTATGGCTACACCTTC.

The CDR3 protein is CASSRDGNQPQHF. The CDR3, as DNA: TGTGCCAGCAGCCGTGACGGGAATCAGCCCCAGCATTTT. This rearrangement joins TRBV6-5 to TRBJ1-5; D call uncertain. Germline-derived CDR1 and CDR2 are MNHEY and SVGAGI. The CDR3 runs to 13 residues. Trimming took 6 bases from V and 4 from J, leaving 10 bases between them.

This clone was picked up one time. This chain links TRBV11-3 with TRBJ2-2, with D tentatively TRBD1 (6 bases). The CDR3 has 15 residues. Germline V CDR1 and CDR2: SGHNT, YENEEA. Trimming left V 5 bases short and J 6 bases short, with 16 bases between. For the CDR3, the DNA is TGTGCCAGCAGCCCGGGACACCCAGCGCCCGGGGAGCTGTTTTTT. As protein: CASSPGHPAPGELFF.

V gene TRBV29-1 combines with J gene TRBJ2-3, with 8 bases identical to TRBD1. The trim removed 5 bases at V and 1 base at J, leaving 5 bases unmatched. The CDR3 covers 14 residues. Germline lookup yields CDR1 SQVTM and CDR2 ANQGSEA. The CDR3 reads CSVRGRGRTDTQYF. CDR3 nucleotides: TGCAGCGTTCGCGGCAGGGGGCGCACAGATACGCAGTATTTT.

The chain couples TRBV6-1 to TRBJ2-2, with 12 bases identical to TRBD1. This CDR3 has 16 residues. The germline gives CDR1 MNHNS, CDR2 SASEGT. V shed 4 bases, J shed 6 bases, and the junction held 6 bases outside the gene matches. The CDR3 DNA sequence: TGTGCCAGCAGTGGGGGACAGGGGGCTCTCGCCGGGGAGCTGTTTTTT. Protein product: CASSGGQGALAGELFF.

The CDR3 region has the DNA TGCGCCAGCAGCCACGTGGGACTAGCGGGGGGCCCGGGGGTGGCGGAGACCCAGTACTTC. Translation gives CASSHVGLAGGPGVAETQYF. The rearrangement joins TRBV4-1 to TRBJ2-5, with 15 positions matching TRBD2. The CDR3 runs to 20 residues. V shed 3 bases, J shed 5 bases, and the junction held 16 bases outside the gene matches. Germline CDR1 reads MGHRA; CDR2 reads YSYEKL.

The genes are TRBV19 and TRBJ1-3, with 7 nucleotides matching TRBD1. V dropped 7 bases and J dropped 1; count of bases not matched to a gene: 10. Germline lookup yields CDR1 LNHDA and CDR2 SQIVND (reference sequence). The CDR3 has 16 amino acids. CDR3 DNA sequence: TGTGCCAGTAAGACTCCGGGACAGAGATCTGGAAACACCATATATTTT. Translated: CASKTPGQRSGNTIYF.

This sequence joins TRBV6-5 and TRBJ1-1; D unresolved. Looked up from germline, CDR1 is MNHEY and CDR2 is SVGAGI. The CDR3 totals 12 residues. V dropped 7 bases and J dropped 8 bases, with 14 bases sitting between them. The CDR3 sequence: CASNSGAAEAFF. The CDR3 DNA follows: TGTGCCAGCAACTCCGGAGCCGCCGAAGCTTTCTTT.

The CDR3 DNA is TGCGCCAGCAGCCACGTTAAGGGAGGACAGGGCATCAATACGCAGTATTTT. Translated, it gives CASSHVKGGQGINTQYF. This chain links TRBV4-3 with TRBJ2-3; 8 bases are a match to TRBD1. The CDR3 totals 17 residues. Germline V gene lookup returns CDR1 LGHNA and CDR2 YSLEER. The J segment lost 7 bases and the V segment lost 3 bases, leaving 15 bases of the junction unmatched.

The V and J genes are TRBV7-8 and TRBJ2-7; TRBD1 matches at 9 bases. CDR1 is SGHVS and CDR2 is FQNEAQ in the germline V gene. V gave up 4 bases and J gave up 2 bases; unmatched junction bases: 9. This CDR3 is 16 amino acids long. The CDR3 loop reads CASSSGGTGYPYEQYF. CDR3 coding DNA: TGTGCCAGCAGCTCAGGAGGGACAGGGTACCCCTACGAGCAGTACTTC.

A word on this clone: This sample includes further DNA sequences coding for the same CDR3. The CDR3 DNA is TGTGCCAGCAGCTTGGACAGGGGGTCCTACAATGAGCAGTTCTTC. Its protein is CASSLDRGSYNEQFF. This chain connects TRBV5-4 to TRBJ2-1, with 8 bases lining up with TRBD1. Per the germline V gene, CDR1 is SGHNT and CDR2 is YYREEE (reference sequence). The J segment lost 1 base and the V segment lost 0 bases, leaving 0 bases of the junction unmatched. This CDR3 comprises 15 residues.

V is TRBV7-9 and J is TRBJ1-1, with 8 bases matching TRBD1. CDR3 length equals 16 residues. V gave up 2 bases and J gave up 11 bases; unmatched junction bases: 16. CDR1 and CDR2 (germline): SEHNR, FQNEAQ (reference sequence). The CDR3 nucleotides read TGTGCCAGCAGCTTAATATCAGTAGGAGGACAGGGCAGGGCTTTCTTT. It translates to CASSLISVGGQGRAFF.

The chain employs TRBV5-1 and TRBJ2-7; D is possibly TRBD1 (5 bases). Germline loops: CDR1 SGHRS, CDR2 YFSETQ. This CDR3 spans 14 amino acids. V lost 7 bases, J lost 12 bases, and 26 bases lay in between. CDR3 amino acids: CASFYSQGTFTSYF. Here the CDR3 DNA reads TGCGCCAGCTTTTATTCCCAGGGCACATTCACCTCGTACTTC.